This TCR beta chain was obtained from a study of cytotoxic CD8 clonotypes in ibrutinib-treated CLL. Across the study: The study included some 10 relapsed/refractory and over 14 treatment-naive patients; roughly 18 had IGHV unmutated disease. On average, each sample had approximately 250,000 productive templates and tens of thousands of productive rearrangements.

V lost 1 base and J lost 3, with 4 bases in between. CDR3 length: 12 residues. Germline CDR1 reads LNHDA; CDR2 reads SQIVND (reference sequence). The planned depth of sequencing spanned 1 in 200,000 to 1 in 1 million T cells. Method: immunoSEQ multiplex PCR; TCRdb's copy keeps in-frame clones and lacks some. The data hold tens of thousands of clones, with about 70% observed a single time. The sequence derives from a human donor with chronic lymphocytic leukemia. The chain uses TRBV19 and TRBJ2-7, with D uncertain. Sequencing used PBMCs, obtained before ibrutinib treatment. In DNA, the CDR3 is TGTGCCAGTAGTATAGGAAACTACGAGCAGTACTTC. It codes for CASSIGNYEQYF.